This T cell receptor (beta chain) emerged from a study of Ad26.COV2.S vaccination and SARS-CoV-2 variants. The length of the CDR3 is 13 residues. V lost 5 bases and J lost 6; bases outside the gene matches: 6. Germline V gene sequence: CDR1 SGHRS, CDR2 YFSETQ. The table came from immunoSEQ multiplex PCR; TCRdb's copy has only in-frame clones and leaves some out. The sample holds approximately 410,000 clones; around 89% are singletons and the top ten take 3.6%. Indicated treatment: some 19 received Ad26.COV2.S at low or high dose, single or two shots; about 5 received placebo; per-sample allocation not given. All samples were drawn on day 63, counting from the first vaccine or placebo injection. A Boston donor was an adult aged 18-55 years.

This TCR was recovered from a person aged 18-65 years who received the Ad26.COV2.S COVID-19 vaccine or a placebo. The rearrangement uses TRBV5-1 and TRBJ2-7, with 9 bases lining up with TRBD1. This sample comprised peripheral blood, obtained in a trial of Ad26.COV2.S vaccine versus placebo. CDR3 in DNA: TGCGCCAGCAGAGGGGACAGGGCAGCCGAGCAGTACTTC. Residues: CASRGDRAAEQYF.